The clone carrying this TCR beta chain was seen only once. Method: immunoSEQ multiplex PCR; TCRdb's copy keeps in-frame clones and lacks some. This sample has some 350,000 clones; roughly 90% occur once, and the top ten carry approximately 5%. The germline CDR1 and CDR2 sequences are LNHDA and SQIVND (reference sequence). V lost 5 bases to trimming and J lost 0 bases; unmatched junction nucleotides: 8. The CDR3 runs 16 residues. The data derive from a study of Ad26.COV2.S vaccination and SARS-CoV-2 variants. Study background: Once, or twice with 56 days between doses, Ad26.COV2.S was given intramuscularly.

Stated treatment: 19 received Ad26.COV2.S at low or high dose, single or two shots; about five received placebo; per-sample allocation not given. On day 63 after the first injection, vaccine and placebo recipients gave samples. The donor was a Boston adult aged 18-55 years. The sample here was peripheral blood, taken in a trial of Ad26.COV2.S vaccine versus placebo. The source of this sequence is a person between 18 and 60 years old who received the Ad26.COV2.S COVID-19 vaccine or a placebo. V gene TRBV19 combines with J gene TRBJ1-1; TRBD1 aligns across 8 bases. The CDR3 sequence is CASSRTTDRVNTEAFF. CDR3 nucleotide sequence: TGTGCCAGTAGTCGTACCACGGACAGGGTGAACACTGAAGCTTTCTTT.